This entry lists 31 T cell receptor beta chains sequenced from one sample in a study of control samples from healthy donors and cancer patients. Using immunoSEQ multiplex PCR, the repertoire was profiled, and TCRdb retains in-frame clones only, with some absent. The repertoire consists of fewer than 300,000 clones, with 82% occurring once and the leading ten covering roughly 14%. Sequences were obtained from PBMCs. These receptors were taken from a woman between 55 and 75 years old with lung cancer.

This chain connects TRBV12-3 or TRBV12-4 to TRBJ2-5; a possible D gene is TRBD2 (6 bases). The CDR3 totals 13 residues. V shed 8 bases and J shed 9 bases, with 19 bases lying between them. CDR3 amino acids: CASSTGGPGAQYF. CDR3 DNA: TGTGCCAGCTCGACGGGCGGTCCGGGGGCCCAGTACTTC.

V is TRBV4-2 and J is TRBJ1-2; D is possibly TRBD1 (6 bases). The V end lost 3 bases, the J end lost 5 bases, and 16 bases lay between the germline ends. The CDR3 runs 15 residues. The germline gives CDR1 LGHNA, CDR2 YNFKEQ. Written as DNA, the CDR3 is TGTGCCAGCAGCCAGGTGGCCGGGACATCATATGGCTACACCTTC. Residues: CASSQVAGTSYGYTF.

The V call is TRBV2, the J call TRBJ1-1, with 7 bases lining up with TRBD1. Germline CDR1 and CDR2: SNHLY and FYNNEI. This CDR3 has 14 amino acids. J gave up 3 bases and V 7 bases, and 8 bases lay outside the gene matches. This CDR3 is CASNSDRPDTEAFF. DNA for the CDR3: TGTGCCAGCAATTCGGACAGGCCCGACACTGAAGCTTTCTTT.

The CDR3 loop reads CASRPRLRGGELFF. As DNA, the CDR3 is TGTGCCAGCAGACCCCGGCTCAGGGGCGGGGAGCTGTTTTTT. This chain connects TRBV6-5 to TRBJ2-2, with D tentatively TRBD1 (6 bases). The CDR3 length is 14 residues. Germline CDR1 and CDR2: MNHEY and SVGAGI. V lost 6 bases, J lost 7 bases, and 15 bases lay in between.

This clone was seen a few times. V and J are TRBV20-1 and TRBJ2-7, with 9 nucleotides matching TRBD2. Germline V gene data show CDR1 as DFQATT and CDR2 as SNEGSKA (reference sequence). Unmatched junction bases numbered 8, after V lost 3 bases and J lost 2 bases. The CDR3 has 15 residues. The CDR3 spells CSASPGAGGTYEQYF. Written as DNA, the CDR3 is TGCAGTGCTAGTCCGGGGGCGGGAGGGACCTACGAGCAGTACTTC.

The chain recombines TRBV12-5 with TRBJ1-1, with D perhaps matching TRBD1 (6 bases). The ends were cut back, 2 bases at V and 4 bases at J, with 14 bases in the middle. The CDR3 runs 15 residues. Germline V gives CDR1 LGHNT, CDR2 FRNRAP. The CDR3 here is CASGLLEGGVTEAFF. In nucleotides, the CDR3 is TGTGCTAGTGGTTTGCTAGAGGGGGGAGTCACTGAAGCTTTCTTT.

This clone has just a few counts. The chain is built from TRBV5-1 and TRBJ2-7; 12 bases line up with TRBD2. V was pared by 3 bases and J by 1 base, with 5 bases of the junction left unmatched. CDR1 and CDR2 from the germline V gene are SGHRS and YFSETQ. This CDR3 region has 16 residues. The CDR3 DNA is TGCGCCAGCAGCTCATCCGGACTAGCGGGGTCCTACGAGCAGTACTTC. It specifies CASSSSGLAGSYEQYF.

The CDR3 DNA sequence: TGTGCCAGCAGTTTCAACCCGTACTCCTACGAGCAGTACTTC. Its translation: CASSFNPYSYEQYF. The V gene is TRBV27, the J gene TRBJ2-7; D gene ambiguous. CDR3 length: 14 residues. In germline, CDR1 is MNHEY, CDR2 SMNVEV (reference sequence). Between the trimmed V and J ends, which lost 3 bases and 0 bases, there was a span of 9 bases.

The chain links TRBV5-6 to TRBJ1-5; D not certain. V lost 0 bases and J 0 bases, leaving 10 bases between the germline ends. This CDR3 is built from 16 residues. From germline, CDR1 is SGHDT and CDR2 YYEEEE. CDR3 coding DNA: TGTGCCAGCAGCTTGGGAGGAGTTTATAGCAATCAGCCCCAGCATTTT. Its protein is CASSLGGVYSNQPQHF.

The chain recombines TRBV10-3 with TRBJ1-5; 10 bases are a match to TRBD1. The CDR3 is made up of 15 amino acids. CDR1 ENHRY and CDR2 SYGVKD come from the germline V gene. V lost 2 bases, J lost 8 bases, and 6 bases stayed unmatched. CDR3 sequence reads: CAISERTGGGKPQHF. The CDR3 bases are TGTGCCATCAGTGAGCGGACAGGGGGAGGGAAGCCCCAGCATTTT.

The V and J genes are TRBV20-1 and TRBJ2-3; D unclear. The CDR3 has 14 residues. V lost 3 bases, J lost 1 base, and 11 bases lay in between. Germline V CDR1 and CDR2: DFQATT, SNEGSKA (reference sequence). The CDR3 loop reads CSASPTGGTDTQYF. In DNA form, the CDR3 reads TGCAGTGCTAGTCCGACTGGCGGCACAGATACGCAGTATTTT.

This sequence joins TRBV5-1 and TRBJ1-2; D remains ambiguous. Trimming stripped 0 bases from V and 1 base from J, with 10 bases between. Germline V gene data show CDR1 as SGHRS and CDR2 as YFSETQ. The CDR3 covers 15 residues. The CDR3 spells CASSLGPAGNYGYTF. DNA of the CDR3: TGCGCCAGCAGCTTGGGTCCGGCAGGTAACTATGGCTACACCTTC.

This chain uses TRBV29-1 with TRBJ1-5; TRBD1 might be the D (6 bases). CDR3 length equals 15 residues. With 6 bases removed from V and 1 base from J, the gap between germline ends came to 16 bases. Germline V gives CDR1 SQVTM, CDR2 ANQGSEA. The chain's CDR3 is CSVGQQGVSNQPQHF. CDR3 nucleotides: TGCAGCGTGGGACAACAGGGTGTGAGCAATCAGCCCCAGCATTTT.

The chain employs TRBV7-3 and TRBJ2-5; TRBD1 agrees at 10 bases. Germline V lookup: CDR1 SGHTA, CDR2 FQGTGA. CDR3 length: 14 amino acids. V was clipped by 3 bases and J by 3 bases; unmatched bases: 1. The chain's CDR3 is CASSLTGGEETQYF. CDR3 bases: TGTGCCAGCAGCTTGACAGGGGGCGAAGAGACCCAGTACTTC.

The chain joins TRBV6-5 to TRBJ1-1; no clear D gene. Per germline, CDR1 MNHEY and CDR2 SVGAGI. Trimming stripped 6 bases from V and 1 base from J, with 12 bases between. This CDR3 spans 14 amino acids. CDR3 loop: CASRPGRPNTEAFF. Here the CDR3 DNA reads TGTGCCAGCAGACCCGGACGGCCGAACACTGAAGCTTTCTTT.

The V gene is TRBV3-1 (or the pseudogene TRBV3-2), the J gene TRBJ1-4; no firm D call. This CDR3 has 11 amino acids. Trimming shortened V by 4 bases and J by 8 bases, and 5 bases separated the two germline ends. Germline V CDR1 and CDR2: LGHDT, YNNKEL (reference sequence). The CDR3 bases are TGTGCCAGCAGCCGAAGCGAAAAACTGTTTTTT. Its translation: CASSRSEKLFF.

This rearrangement joins TRBV24-1 to TRBJ1-3; TRBD1 might be the D (5 bases). This CDR3 spans 15 amino acids. V lost 2 bases, J lost 0 bases, and 7 bases lay in between. Germline V CDR1 and CDR2: KGHDR, SFDVKD. This chain's CDR3 is CATSDSGSSGNTIYF. The CDR3 nucleotides are TGTGCCACCAGTGATTCAGGGAGCTCTGGAAACACCATATATTTT.

V is TRBV3-1 (or the pseudogene TRBV3-2) and J is TRBJ2-1; 7 bases match TRBD2. This CDR3 is built from 15 residues. The V gene end was trimmed by 4 bases and the J gene end by 1 base; junction bases not matched to a gene: 4. The germline V gene has CDR1 LGHDT and CDR2 YNNKEL (reference sequence). The CDR3 DNA follows: TGTGCCAGCAGCCTTCGGGGGGTATCCTACAATGAGCAGTTCTTC. Protein product: CASSLRGVSYNEQFF.

V is TRBV27 and J is TRBJ1-2; 8 bases map to TRBD1. This CDR3 has 14 residues. CDR1 is MNHEY, CDR2 SMNVEV, per germline (reference sequence). V lost 3 bases and J lost 2; bases outside the gene matches: 2. CDR3 in DNA: TGTGCCAGCAGTTTTTGGACAGGGAACTATGGCTACACCTTC. Encoded protein: CASSFWTGNYGYTF.

This chain uses TRBV4-1 with TRBJ2-1; TRBD1 might be the D (6 bases). The CDR3 is 12 residues long. Germline V gene sequence: CDR1 MGHRA, CDR2 YSYEKL. The germline V and J ends were trimmed by 0 bases and 13 bases, with 10 bases remaining between them. CDR3 sequence reads: CASSQDQQGQFF. The CDR3 DNA sequence: TGCGCCAGCAGCCAAGATCAACAGGGCCAGTTCTTC.

The rearrangement links TRBV5-1 to TRBJ2-1; TRBD2 aligns across 7 bases. CDR3 length equals 16 residues. With 0 bases clipped from V and 4 bases from J, the junction kept 7 bases outside the gene matches. Germline CDR1 reads SGHRS; CDR2 reads YFSETQ. The CDR3 here is CASSLAGGSTYNEQFF. Written as DNA, the CDR3 is TGCGCCAGCAGCTTGGCCGGGGGGAGTACATACAATGAGCAGTTCTTC.

The genes are TRBV19 and TRBJ1-5; the D gene is possibly TRBD1 (6 bases). With 5 bases removed from V and 2 bases from J, the gap between germline ends came to 13 bases. Germline values: CDR1 LNHDA, CDR2 SQIVND (reference sequence). This CDR3 contains 15 residues. The CDR3 loop is CASSEQGLGNQPQHF. CDR3 coding DNA: TGTGCCAGTAGTGAACAGGGTCTAGGCAATCAGCCCCAGCATTTT.

The chain uses TRBV27 and TRBJ2-3; 8 nucleotides line up with TRBD2. The CDR3 contains 15 residues. CDR1 is MNHEY, CDR2 SMNVEV, per germline (reference sequence). V shed 5 bases and J 3 bases; nucleotides not matched to a gene: 7. In DNA form, the CDR3 reads TGTGCCAGCAGTCATCGGGGGGGGCGGACAGATACGCAGTATTTT. As protein: CASSHRGGRTDTQYF.

This chain connects TRBV2 to TRBJ1-2, with 9 bases fitting TRBD1. V lost 7 bases to trimming and J lost 5 bases; unmatched junction nucleotides: 8. CDR3 size: 14 residues. CDR1 is SNHLY and CDR2 is FYNNEI in the germline V gene. DNA of the CDR3: TGTGCCAGCACTGGTGGGACAGGGCTTTATGGCTACACCTTC. This translates into CASTGGTGLYGYTF.

The genes are TRBV5-1 and TRBJ2-3; D unclear. Trimming removed 0 bases at V and 0 bases at J, with 2 bases between. Germline V gives CDR1 SGHRS, CDR2 YFSETQ. The CDR3 is 13 amino acids. The CDR3 protein is CASSLASTDTQYF. The CDR3 region has the DNA TGCGCCAGCAGCTTGGCTAGCACAGATACGCAGTATTTT.

The chain has TRBV18 and TRBJ1-5; weak D call: TRBD1 (6 bases). The CDR3 totals 15 residues. V dropped 5 bases and J dropped 3 bases, with 14 bases sitting between them. Germline CDR1 is KGHSH and CDR2 is LQKENI. For the CDR3, the DNA is TGTGCCAGCTCAACGCAGGGGCTCAACAATCAGCCCCAGCATTTT. Its translation is CASSTQGLNNQPQHF.

V is TRBV5-4 and J is TRBJ1-1, with D perhaps matching TRBD1 (5 bases). V lost 0 bases and J lost 3, with 18 bases in between. The CDR3 is made up of 17 amino acids. Germline V CDR1 and CDR2: SGHNT, YYREEE (reference sequence). Here the CDR3 reads CASSLDPGRALDTEAFF. CDR3 DNA: TGTGCCAGCAGCTTGGATCCGGGGCGGGCATTGGACACTGAAGCTTTCTTT.

A word on this clone: Other DNA sequences in the same sample also yield this CDR3. V usage is TRBV2 and J usage is TRBJ1-2; tentatively, D is TRBD1 (5 bases). Trimming shortened V by 3 bases and J by 4 bases, and 6 bases separated the two germline ends. CDR1 SNHLY and CDR2 FYNNEI come from the germline V gene. CDR3 length: 12 residues. This chain's CDR3 is CASSEGGYGYTF. The CDR3 DNA is TGTGCCAGCAGTGAGGGGGGCTATGGCTACACCTTC. The whole variable domain, remainder taken from reference TRBV2 and TRBJ1-2, is EPEVTQTPSHQVTQMGQEVILRCVPISNHLYFYWYRQILGQKVEFLVSFYNNEISEKSEIFDDQFSVERPDGSNFTLKIRSTKLEDSAMYFCASSEGGYGYTFGSGTRLTVV.

The chain couples TRBV10-3 to TRBJ2-4; 11 bases match TRBD2. V was clipped by 0 bases and J by 4 bases; unmatched bases: 8. Germline CDR1 and CDR2: ENHRY and SYGVKD. The CDR3 runs to 18 residues. The CDR3 region has the DNA TGTGCCATCAGTGAGTCACCGACTAGCGGGAATACTAAAAACATTCAGTACTTC. Its translation is CAISESPTSGNTKNIQYF.

V gene TRBV10-3 combines with J gene TRBJ2-7; 9 positions match TRBD1. This CDR3 has 15 amino acids. Germline-derived CDR1 and CDR2 are ENHRY and SYGVKD. After removal of 3 bases from V and 0 bases from J, the junction contained 3 bases not matched to a gene. CDR3 loop: CAISDMGQGSYEQYF. The CDR3 DNA reads as TGTGCCATCAGTGATATGGGACAGGGCTCCTACGAGCAGTACTTC.

This clone was seen more than once but under ten times. The V call is TRBV10-3, the J call TRBJ2-7; D may match TRBD1 or TRBD2 (5 bases each). The V end was cut by 4 bases, the J end by 3 bases, with 13 bases between. Germline V gives CDR1 ENHRY, CDR2 SYGVKD. This CDR3 comprises 14 residues. CDR3 sequence (DNA): TGTGCCATCAGTGGGGGACGGACGCTCTACGAGCAGTACTTC. Translated: CAISGGRTLYEQYF.